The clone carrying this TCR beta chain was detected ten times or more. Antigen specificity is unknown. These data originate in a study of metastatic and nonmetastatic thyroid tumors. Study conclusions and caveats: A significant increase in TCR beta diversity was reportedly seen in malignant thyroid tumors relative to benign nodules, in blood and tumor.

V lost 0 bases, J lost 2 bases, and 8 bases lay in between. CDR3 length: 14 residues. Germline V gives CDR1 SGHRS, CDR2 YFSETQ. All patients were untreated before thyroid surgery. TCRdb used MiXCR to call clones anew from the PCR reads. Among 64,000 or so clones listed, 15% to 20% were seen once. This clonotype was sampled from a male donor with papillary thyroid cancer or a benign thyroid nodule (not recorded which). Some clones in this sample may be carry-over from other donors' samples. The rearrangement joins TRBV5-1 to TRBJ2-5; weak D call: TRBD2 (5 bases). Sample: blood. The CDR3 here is CASSLVDFQETQYF. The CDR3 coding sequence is TGCGCCAGCAGCTTGGTGGACTTTCAAGAGACCCAGTACTTC.